Below, one T cell receptor (beta chain) is given with its context. The antigen is unknown. The data belong to a study of cytomegalovirus exposure and HLA in healthy donors. Germline values: CDR1 MNHNY, CDR2 SVGAGI (reference sequence). V gave up 4 bases and J gave up 4 bases; unmatched junction bases: 7. This CDR3 comprises 15 residues. As for the donors, each was a healthy bone marrow donor. Study findings and constraints: Investigators reported some 150 TCR beta chains as tied to cytomegalovirus.

The PCR ran on 60 Vbeta and 13 Jbeta primers. TCRdb keeps only in-frame clones here, not all; method: immunoSEQ multiplex PCR. The profile shows 150,000 to 200,000 clones, around four fifths of them singletons. The chain has TRBV6-6 and TRBJ2-1; TRBD2 matches 7 bases. The sequencing sample was made of PBMCs. The TCR comes from a female donor in good health and CMV-seronegative. This chain's CDR3 is CASSSGASGYNEQFF. The CDR3 DNA is TGTGCCAGCAGTTCCGGGGCTAGCGGTTACAATGAGCAGTTCTTC.